This TCR beta chain derives from a study of shared clonotypes between healthy human individuals. V lost 1 base and J 4 bases, leaving 5 bases between the germline ends. Per the germline V gene, CDR1 is LNHDA and CDR2 is SQIVND (reference sequence). The length of the CDR3 is 12 residues. This clone showed up just a few times. This specimen includes other DNA sequences encoding the same CDR3. Some clones are missing from TCRdb's copy, which holds only in-frame ones; the method was immunoSEQ multiplex PCR. The table records about 1,500,000 clones, around 97% of them present only once. The chain couples TRBV19 to TRBJ2-7; D unresolved. The sequencing input was naive CD4+ T cells sorted from blood. Subset here: CD45RA+ positively selected. This receptor was taken from a man aged 25-45 years in good health. For the CDR3, the DNA is TGTGCCAGTAGTATAGTCGGTTACGAGCAGTACTTC. This translates into CASSIVGYEQYF.